These T cell receptor beta chains were read from a single sample in a study of blood T cell repertoires in COVID-19. TCRdb's table, derived via immunoSEQ multiplex PCR, lists solely in-frame clones and lacks some. The data show over 250,000 clones, with 80% to 90% seen just once and around 3.9% held by the top ten. The sequenced material came from PBMCs or T cells enriched from blood (not recorded which). The source of these receptors is a young man with acute COVID-19. Both conserved end residues are part of each CDR3. Fields, in order: J gene, V gene, clone size, D gene, CDR3 DNA, CDR3 protein. D genes are given only for firm matches. The size entry is marked missing in some rows and otherwise reads once, few, many or a size class.

J gene: TRBJ2-2; V gene: TRBV7-3; clone size: few; D gene: TRBD1; CDR3 DNA: TGTGCCAGCAGCCGGGACAGGGCGACTATCACCGGGGAGCTGTTTTTT; CDR3 protein: CASSRDRATITGELFF
J gene: TRBJ1-1; V gene: TRBV5-4; clone size: NA; D gene: TRBD1; CDR3 DNA: TGTGCCAGCAGCTTGCCGGGACAGGGTGAAATGAACACTGAAGCTTTCTTT; CDR3 protein: CASSLPGQGEMNTEAFF
J gene: TRBJ2-3; V gene: TRBV5-1; clone size: few; D gene: NA; CDR3 DNA: TGCGCCAGCAGCACTGGCGGTCATCTTGCAGATACGCAGTATTTT; CDR3 protein: CASSTGGHLADTQYF
J gene: TRBJ1-2; V gene: TRBV7-9; clone size: NA; D gene: NA; CDR3 DNA: TGTGCCAGCAGCTTAGAAGGGCCGAGGGATGGCTACACCTTC; CDR3 protein: CASSLEGPRDGYTF
J gene: TRBJ1-6; V gene: TRBV4-3; clone size: once; D gene: NA; CDR3 DNA: TGCGCCAGCAGCCAAGAGAGGAGGCCCGATTCACCCCTCCACTTT; CDR3 protein: CASSQERRPDSPLHF
J gene: TRBJ1-2; V gene: TRBV27; clone size: NA; D gene: TRBD1; CDR3 DNA: TGTGCCAGCAGTGGGAGAGGGGGCGAATATGGCTACACCTTC; CDR3 protein: CASSGRGGEYGYTF
J gene: TRBJ1-4; V gene: TRBV11-2; clone size: NA; D gene: NA; CDR3 DNA: TGTGCCAGCAGCTTAGAAGGAGCGAGTAATGAAAAACTGTTTTTT; CDR3 protein: CASSLEGASNEKLFF
J gene: TRBJ2-2; V gene: TRBV11-2; clone size: NA; D gene: TRBD2; CDR3 DNA: TGTGCCAGCAGCTTACTAGCGGGGGCCCTTAACACCGGGGAGCTGTTTTTT; CDR3 protein: CASSLLAGALNTGELFF
J gene: TRBJ1-5; V gene: TRBV19; clone size: NA; D gene: NA; CDR3 DNA: TGTGCCAGTAGTATCGCCAATGGAGCGGGAGGAAGCAATCAGCCCCAGCATTTT; CDR3 protein: CASSIANGAGGSNQPQHF
J gene: TRBJ2-6; V gene: TRBV15; clone size: NA; D gene: NA; CDR3 DNA: TGTGCCACCAGCCTTCGCGAGGCTGGGGCCAACGTCCTGACTTTC; CDR3 protein: CATSLREAGANVLTF
J gene: TRBJ2-2; V gene: TRBV7-2; clone size: few; D gene: TRBD1; CDR3 DNA: TGTGCCAGCAGCGTACCTAGGGGGCGTGACACCGGGGAGCTGTTTTTT; CDR3 protein: CASSVPRGRDTGELFF
J gene: TRBJ1-5; V gene: TRBV5-1; clone size: NA; D gene: NA; CDR3 DNA: TGCGCCAGCAGCTTGGAGGGACTCAATCAGCCCCAGCATTTT; CDR3 protein: CASSLEGLNQPQHF
J gene: TRBJ1-2; V gene: TRBV28; clone size: few; D gene: TRBD1; CDR3 DNA: TGTGCCAGCAGTGCCGACAGGGGGCGGAGTGGCTACACCTTC; CDR3 protein: CASSADRGRSGYTF
J gene: TRBJ2-5; V gene: TRBV24-1; clone size: NA; D gene: NA; CDR3 DNA: TGTGCCACCAGTGATTTGCGCGTCTTTCACTTC; CDR3 protein: CATSDLRVFHF
J gene: TRBJ2-3; V gene: TRBV3-1/TRBV3-2; clone size: few; D gene: TRBD2; CDR3 DNA: TGTGCCAGCAGCTCCCACCTAGGAGCGGGGGGATTCACAGATACGCAGTATTTT; CDR3 protein: CASSSHLGAGGFTDTQYF
J gene: TRBJ1-2; V gene: TRBV29-1; clone size: NA; D gene: NA; CDR3 DNA: TGCAGCGTTGAAGCCCCCCCCCAGGGCTACACCTTC; CDR3 protein: CSVEAPPQGYTF
J gene: TRBJ2-5; V gene: TRBV5-1; clone size: NA; D gene: TRBD1; CDR3 DNA: TGCGCCAGCAGCATTCCCGCCGGGACAGAGCAAGAGACCCAGTACTTC; CDR3 protein: CASSIPAGTEQETQYF
J gene: TRBJ1-6; V gene: TRBV11-3; clone size: NA; D gene: TRBD1; CDR3 DNA: TGTGCCAGCAGCTTAGTCAGGGGGCAATCACCCCTCCACTTT; CDR3 protein: CASSLVRGQSPLHF
J gene: TRBJ1-5; V gene: TRBV19; clone size: NA; D gene: NA; CDR3 DNA: TGTGCCACCCAAGGGGGGGCCCATGCTCAGCCCCAGCATTTT; CDR3 protein: CATQGGAHAQPQHF
J gene: TRBJ1-4; V gene: TRBV2; clone size: few; D gene: TRBD1; CDR3 DNA: TGTGCCAGCGAAGGGGGCGGGGAAAAACTGTTTTTT; CDR3 protein: CASEGGGEKLFF
J gene: TRBJ1-3; V gene: TRBV1; clone size: NA; D gene: NA; CDR3 DNA: TGCACCTGGACAGGGTCTGGAAGCACCATATATTTT; CDR3 protein: CTWTGSGSTIYF
J gene: TRBJ2-3; V gene: TRBV27; clone size: NA; D gene: TRBD1; CDR3 DNA: TGTGCCAGCAGTTTTGGACAGGGAGGTACAGATACGCAGTATTTT; CDR3 protein: CASSFGQGGTDTQYF
J gene: TRBJ2-2; V gene: TRBV15; clone size: NA; D gene: NA; CDR3 DNA: TGTGCCACCAGCAGAGATGGTGGGGGGCGGGGGTACACCGGGGAGCTGTTTTTT; CDR3 protein: CATSRDGGGRGYTGELFF
J gene: TRBJ1-5; V gene: TRBV3-1/TRBV3-2; clone size: NA; D gene: NA; CDR3 DNA: TGTGCCAGCAGCCAAACTCCAGGGAAGCCCCAGCATTTT; CDR3 protein: CASSQTPGKPQHF
J gene: TRBJ1-4; V gene: TRBV27; clone size: once; D gene: TRBD1; CDR3 DNA: TGTGCCAGCAGTGCCGACAGGGGTTGGACTAATGAAAAACTGTTTTTT; CDR3 protein: CASSADRGWTNEKLFF
J gene: TRBJ2-1; V gene: TRBV19; clone size: NA; D gene: NA; CDR3 DNA: TGTGCCAGTGCCCCTTCCGGGAGTTCCTACAATGAGCAGTTCTTC; CDR3 protein: CASAPSGSSYNEQFF
J gene: TRBJ1-5; V gene: TRBV19; clone size: NA; D gene: NA; CDR3 DNA: TGTGCCAGTAGGGTGGCAGGGGTATTCAATCAGCCCCAGCATTTT; CDR3 protein: CASRVAGVFNQPQHF
J gene: TRBJ1-2; V gene: TRBV30; clone size: NA; D gene: NA; CDR3 DNA: TGTGCCTGGAGTTGGGGGGTTAATAGTGGCTACACCTTC; CDR3 protein: CAWSWGVNSGYTF
J gene: TRBJ1-5; V gene: TRBV18; clone size: once; D gene: NA; CDR3 DNA: TGTGCCAGCTCACCAGCGTATAGCAATCAGCCCCAGCATTTT; CDR3 protein: CASSPAYSNQPQHF
J gene: TRBJ1-2; V gene: TRBV5-4; clone size: NA; D gene: TRBD1; CDR3 DNA: TGTGCCAGCTTGCCCGGGACAGGGGGCCTCTACACCTTC; CDR3 protein: CASLPGTGGLYTF
J gene: TRBJ1-1; V gene: TRBV7-9; clone size: NA; D gene: NA; CDR3 DNA: TGTGCCAGCAGCTCCGGACAACGGATGAACACTGAAGCTTTCTTT; CDR3 protein: CASSSGQRMNTEAFF
J gene: TRBJ2-3; V gene: TRBV9; clone size: NA; D gene: NA; CDR3 DNA: TGTGCCAGCAGGTCAGGGGACGCCACCCTTCAAGTCACAGATACGCAGTATTTT; CDR3 protein: CASRSGDATLQVTDTQYF
J gene: TRBJ1-1; V gene: TRBV7-2; clone size: NA; D gene: TRBD1; CDR3 DNA: TGTGCCAGCAGCTTAGAGAGACAGGGGGGAACTGAAGCTTTCTTT; CDR3 protein: CASSLERQGGTEAFF
J gene: TRBJ2-4; V gene: TRBV10-3; clone size: NA; D gene: NA; CDR3 DNA: TGTGCCATCTCAGAGGCAGGGTTTAAAAACATTCAGTACTTC; CDR3 protein: CAISEAGFKNIQYF
J gene: TRBJ2-6; V gene: TRBV24-1; clone size: NA; D gene: TRBD1; CDR3 DNA: TGTGCCACCAGTGCCGGACAGGGGGTCTCTGGGGCCAACGTCCTGACTTTC; CDR3 protein: CATSAGQGVSGANVLTF
J gene: TRBJ2-3; V gene: TRBV6-6; clone size: NA; D gene: NA; CDR3 DNA: TGTGCCAGCAGTCTCACCTTTGGCCAGCGGCTCCCCACAGATACGCAGTATTTT; CDR3 protein: CASSLTFGQRLPTDTQYF
J gene: TRBJ1-5; V gene: TRBV19; clone size: once; D gene: NA; CDR3 DNA: TGTGCCAGTAGTATATGGGCCGGGCAGGGTGGTAATCAGCCCCAGCATTTT; CDR3 protein: CASSIWAGQGGNQPQHF
J gene: TRBJ1-5; V gene: TRBV15; clone size: NA; D gene: NA; CDR3 DNA: TGTGCCACCAGCAACTGGGACTCCTTAAACAATCAGCCCCAGCATTTT; CDR3 protein: CATSNWDSLNNQPQHF
J gene: TRBJ2-5; V gene: TRBV7-9; clone size: few; D gene: NA; CDR3 DNA: TGTGCCAGCAGCTCTAATCAGGGTGTAGGGACCCAGTACTTC; CDR3 protein: CASSSNQGVGTQYF
J gene: TRBJ2-1; V gene: TRBV7-2; clone size: NA; D gene: NA; CDR3 DNA: TGTGCCAGCAGCTTAGGCAGGGAAATAAATGAGCAGTTCTTC; CDR3 protein: CASSLGREINEQFF
J gene: TRBJ1-1; V gene: TRBV12-5; clone size: NA; D gene: NA; CDR3 DNA: TGTGCTAGTGGTTTGAGTTCAAGTTTCGCGGTAGCTTTCTTT; CDR3 protein: CASGLSSSFAVAFF
J gene: TRBJ2-1; V gene: TRBV11-3; clone size: NA; D gene: NA; CDR3 DNA: TGTGCCAGCAGCAGGACTGAGAACAATGAGCAGTTCTTC; CDR3 protein: CASSRTENNEQFF
J gene: TRBJ2-3; V gene: TRBV7-8; clone size: NA; D gene: NA; CDR3 DNA: TGTGCCAGCAGCTTGCTTAAGGGGAGCACAGATACGCAGTATTTT; CDR3 protein: CASSLLKGSTDTQYF
J gene: TRBJ2-1; V gene: TRBV9; clone size: once; D gene: TRBD1; CDR3 DNA: TGTGCCAGCATGCCGGGACAGTCCTACAATGAGCAGTTCTTC; CDR3 protein: CASMPGQSYNEQFF
J gene: TRBJ2-1; V gene: TRBV29-1; clone size: NA; D gene: NA; CDR3 DNA: TGCAGCGCCAGGGGGACTCAGTCCTACAATGAGCAGTTCTTC; CDR3 protein: CSARGTQSYNEQFF
J gene: TRBJ2-1; V gene: TRBV24-1; clone size: NA; D gene: TRBD2; CDR3 DNA: TGTGCCACCAGTGACGCGGGACTAGCTGGCAATGAGCAGTTCTTC; CDR3 protein: CATSDAGLAGNEQFF
J gene: TRBJ2-1; V gene: TRBV6-2/TRBV6-3; clone size: NA; D gene: TRBD2; CDR3 DNA: TGTGCCAGCAGTTCCGTAGCGGGAGGAACCTACAATGAGCAGTTCTTC; CDR3 protein: CASSSVAGGTYNEQFF
J gene: TRBJ2-5; V gene: TRBV5-1; clone size: NA; D gene: TRBD2; CDR3 DNA: TGCGCCAGCAGCATTGGGACTAGCGGGACCGAAGAAGACTTC; CDR3 protein: CASSIGTSGTEEDF
J gene: TRBJ1-1; V gene: TRBV20-1; clone size: NA; D gene: NA; CDR3 DNA: TGCAGTGCTAGACAGAACACTGAAGCTTTCTTT; CDR3 protein: CSARQNTEAFF
J gene: TRBJ1-2; V gene: TRBV19; clone size: NA; D gene: NA; CDR3 DNA: TGTGCCAGTAGTACCGGACTGGTGACCTTC; CDR3 protein: CASSTGLVTF
J gene: TRBJ1-4; V gene: TRBV4-1; clone size: NA; D gene: TRBD1; CDR3 DNA: TGCGCCAGCAGCCAGACGACAGGGTATAACGCCGAAAAACTGTTTTTT; CDR3 protein: CASSQTTGYNAEKLFF
J gene: TRBJ2-6; V gene: TRBV6-2/TRBV6-3; clone size: NA; D gene: NA; CDR3 DNA: TGTGCCAGCAGTGCGGGACGTCACTCTGGGGCCAACGTCCTGACTTTC; CDR3 protein: CASSAGRHSGANVLTF
J gene: TRBJ2-2; V gene: TRBV25-1; clone size: NA; D gene: TRBD2; CDR3 DNA: TGTGCCAGCACCCAGACTAGCGGGGGACCAGGGGAGCTGTTTTTT; CDR3 protein: CASTQTSGGPGELFF